This TCR beta chain is drawn from a study of T-cell reconstitution after alpha-beta-depleted transplantation in children (TCRdb year 2016). Regarding the complete study: Using TCR repertoire profiling, the study quantitatively followed how T-cell immune reconstitution unfolded in children after TCRalphabeta/CD19-depleted allogeneic hematopoietic cell transplantation.

Study-wide findings and limitations: The high TCRbeta diversity at day 60 in some patients was ascribed to recipient T cells and intrathymic progenitors that had survived conditioning. The apparently early recovery of alphabetaT-cell counts about two months after transplant reportedly depended on only several hundred rapidly expanded clones that came from non-depleted graft cells. The frequencies of hyperexpanded clones fell over the following months, and after one year, T-cell counts and TCRbeta diversity were mostly attributed to newly produced T cells.

Cut back by 0 bases and 8 bases, the V and J ends lie 8 bases apart. CDR1 and CDR2 are read off the germline V gene (reference sequence) as MNHEY and SMNVEV. From cysteine to phenylalanine, the CDR3 is 14 amino acids long. The entry retains the CDR3 DNA only, 42 bases that are in frame from base 1. The library was produced with PCR. The instrument was an Illumina HiSeq 2500. Molecular barcoding was employed in the preparation of TCR libraries, with unique molecular identifiers being used to normalize TCRbeta repertoire quantification. TCRdb cleaned the public reads at Q25 with fastp, built clones with MiXCR and kept in-frame beta chains. When rows share a CDR3 protein, they turn into one entry using the most common DNA and genes. Here the sample has more than 15,000 distinct CDR3 sequences; over 5% occur a single time. The ten largest clones add up to 5.5% to 8.5% of the sample. According to the study, the label for this sample's treatment or condition signals: allogeneic hematopoietic cell transplantation with graft depleted of TCRalphabeta T cells and CD19 B cells. TCRalphabeta/CD19-depleted allogeneic hematopoietic cell grafts were given to the transplant recipients, all of whom were children.

Ten or more counts support this clonotype. Its antigen specificity is not known. No much larger clonotype is one base removed from it; base qualities were not supplied. This clonotype was sampled from a boy younger than 18 with acute lymphoblastic leukemia, due to receive a stem cell transplant. The chain couples TRBV27 to TRBJ1-6; tentative D gene TRBD1, with 6 bases matching. The sample consisted of PBMCs, taken before TCRalphabeta/CD19-depleted stem cell transplant. The DNA sequence is TGTGCCAGCAGTTTATCCGGGGGCCATTCACCCCTCCACTTT. Its translation reads: CASSLSGGHSPLHF.